This is a list of T cell receptor beta chains from one sample in a study of T cell responses to AZD1222 COVID-19 vaccine. TCRdb keeps only in-frame clones here, not all; method: immunoSEQ multiplex PCR. This repertoire shows about 110,000 clones, roughly 87% found once; its top ten account for roughly 3%. The source was peripheral blood, collected on day 0 of MenACWY control vaccination. The receptors shown here come from an adult in good health. Both conserved end residues are part of each CDR3. A D gene is named only where the DNA matches it firmly. Not all rows give a size; the values are once, few, many and, for expanded clones, a class.

V,size,D,J,DNA,CDR3
TRBV9,-,-,TRBJ2-1,TGTGCCAGCAGCGCAACAGGGGCGGGGGAGCAGTTCTTC,CASSATGAGEQFF
TRBV19,-,-,TRBJ1-5,TGTGCCAGTAGTACCCTTGAGAGGGGTAGCAATCAGCCCCAGCATTTT,CASSTLERGSNQPQHF
TRBV5-4,-,-,TRBJ2-7,TGTGCCAGCAGTTTACAGGGCTCCTACGAGCAGTACTTC,CASSLQGSYEQYF
TRBV27,-,TRBD2,TRBJ2-5,TGTGCCAGCAGTTTTGGCCTAGCGGGGGGGCAAGAGACCCAGTACTTC,CASSFGLAGGQETQYF
TRBV2,-,-,TRBJ1-6,TGTGCCAGCGGCTACCGAGAGGGGACTTCACCCCTCCACTTT,CASGYREGTSPLHF
TRBV18,once,TRBD1,TRBJ2-7,TGTGCCAGCTCACCCGCTGCGGGACAGGAAGTCTACGAGCAGTACTTC,CASSPAAGQEVYEQYF
TRBV6-6,-,-,TRBJ1-1,TGTGCCAGCAGTTCGGACAGAAAGAACACTGAAGCTTTCTTT,CASSSDRKNTEAFF
TRBV3-1/TRBV3-2,-,-,TRBJ1-6,TGTGCCAGCACCCTAGGACGGGATTCACCCCTCCACTTT,CASTLGRDSPLHF
TRBV2,-,-,TRBJ1-4,TGTGCCAGCAGGGACGCAGGGTGGTCGAGTGCAACTAATGAAAAACTGTTTTTT,CASRDAGWSSATNEKLFF
TRBV14,-,-,TRBJ2-7,TGTGCCAGCAGTCCCGGGCCCGGAAAGCCGGGCTACGAGCAGTACTTC,CASSPGPGKPGYEQYF
TRBV5-4,-,TRBD1,TRBJ1-2,TGTGCCAGCAGGCTTCAACGGACAGGGTCCATCATCGGCTACACCTTC,CASRLQRTGSIIGYTF
TRBV5-1,-,-,TRBJ1-5,TGCGCCAGCAGCTTACAGCCCAATCAGCCCCAGCATTTT,CASSLQPNQPQHF
TRBV5-1,-,TRBD1,TRBJ2-1,TGCGCCAGCGCGGACAGGCCCTACAATGAGCAGTTCTTC,CASADRPYNEQFF
TRBV5-1,few,-,TRBJ1-1,TGCGCCAGCAGCGTTGGCAGGGCCAATATCGAAGCTTTCTTT,CASSVGRANIEAFF
TRBV15,-,TRBD1,TRBJ1-5,TGTGCCACCAGCAGAGACCTTAGTACAGGGGATCAGCCCCAGCATTTT,CATSRDLSTGDQPQHF
TRBV4-1,-,-,TRBJ1-1,TGCGCCAGCAGCCAAGACACAGCGCGGAACACTGAAGCTTTCTTT,CASSQDTARNTEAFF
TRBV19,-,-,TRBJ2-1,TGTGCCAGTATTTCAGGGGCCGGCAACAATGAGCAGTTCTTC,CASISGAGNNEQFF
TRBV6-5,-,-,TRBJ2-2,TGTGCCAGCAGTTACTCGTCTACCGGGGCTGGGGAGCTGTTTTTT,CASSYSSTGAGELFF